The present TCR beta chain was sequenced within a study of blood T cell repertoires in COVID-19 (dated by TCRdb to 2020 to 2022). Study-wide context: Samples covering the acute and convalescent phases of COVID-19 were provided by collaborators in the United States, Italy and Spain. The material from the prospective study consisted of cDNA or gDNA derived from T cells, B-cell-depleted T cells, or PBMCs. Deeply sampled blood TCRbeta repertoires from subjects exposed to, actively infected with, or recovered from COVID-19 were included in the dataset. The repertoires were released in a freely available public database intended as a resource for research on the immune response to SARS-CoV-2. The samples were drawn from the first 160 participants of the ongoing ImmuneRACE study and from some 1,300 subjects provided by 6 global collaborators. A de-identified subject ID, COVID-19 status, age in years and sex were almost always included in the sample metadata. Where available, HLA class I and class II types were obtained from metadata supplied by the sample provider rather than from assay-based typing.

Whole blood was collected in K2EDTA tubes by collaborating institutions according to the institutions' own protocols. For TCRbeta analysis, collaborators shipped samples as frozen whole blood, isolated PBMCs, or DNA extracted from either of those sample types. Beyond this particular receptor, the publication reports: The quantity of clinical and demographic metadata differed by source and by participant and was supplied without curation.

At the junction V is shortened by 5 bases and J by 0 bases; bases outside the gene matches: 3. CDR1 and CDR2, per the germline V gene, are SGHNT and YENEEA. The CDR3 measures 14 amino acids from cysteine to phenylalanine. Here the CDR3 DNA is all that survives: 42 bases in frame from base 1. On this clone: Which antigen it targets is not known. No quality values exist for individual bases; no much larger clone is one base distant.

The immunoSEQ Assay, a bias-controlled multiplex PCR, was used to amplify TCRbeta CDR3 regions from genomic DNA. Per the original workflow: Nucleated cell counts per sample were estimated from amplification of reference gene primers within the assay. To quantify the absolute abundance of each unique TCRbeta CDR3 rearrangement, sequence reads were collapsed and filtered. For each sample, productive Simpson clonality was calculated as the square root of Simpson's diversity index across productive rearrangements. The source is immuneACCESS, and TCRdb retained only in-frame sequences with V and J called. Part of the clones is not carried over; for the studies checked, unresolved V genes explain less than half of this, and the remainder is unexplained. That table furnishes V, J and clone size, whereas the DNA furnished D and trimming. A total of under 250,000 clones appear in this sample, 80% to 90% of them only once. The ten largest account for approximately 4.5% of the sample.

The chain joins TRBV11-3 to TRBJ1-1; the central 7 bases match TRBD1. This TCR derives from a woman between 70 and 85 years old with acute or convalescent COVID-19. The source material was peripheral blood. The CDR3 corresponds to CASSLRGMNTEAFF. The DNA sequence follows: TGTGCCAGCAGCCTCAGGGGGATGAACACTGAAGCTTTCTTT.